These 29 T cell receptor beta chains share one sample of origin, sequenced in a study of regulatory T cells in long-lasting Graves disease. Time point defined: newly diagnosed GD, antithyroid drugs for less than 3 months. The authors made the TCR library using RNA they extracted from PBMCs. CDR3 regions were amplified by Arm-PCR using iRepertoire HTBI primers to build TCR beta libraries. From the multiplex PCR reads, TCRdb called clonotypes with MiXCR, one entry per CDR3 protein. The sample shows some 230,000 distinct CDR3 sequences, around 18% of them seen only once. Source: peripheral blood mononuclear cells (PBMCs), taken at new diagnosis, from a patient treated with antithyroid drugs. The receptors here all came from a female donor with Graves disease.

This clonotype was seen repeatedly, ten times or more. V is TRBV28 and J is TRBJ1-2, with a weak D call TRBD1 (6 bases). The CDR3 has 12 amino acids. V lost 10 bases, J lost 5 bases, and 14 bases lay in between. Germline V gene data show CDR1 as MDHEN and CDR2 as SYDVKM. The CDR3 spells CATRGPEYGYTF. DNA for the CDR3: TGTGCCACCAGGGGCCCCGAGTATGGCTACACCTTC.

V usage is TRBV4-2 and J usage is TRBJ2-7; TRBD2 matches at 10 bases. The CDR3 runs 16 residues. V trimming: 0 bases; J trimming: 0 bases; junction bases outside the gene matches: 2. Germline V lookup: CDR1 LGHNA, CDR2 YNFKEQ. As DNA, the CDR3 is TGTGCCAGCAGCCAAGATTTAGCGGGAGGCTCCTACGAGCAGTACTTC. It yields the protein CASSQDLAGGSYEQYF.

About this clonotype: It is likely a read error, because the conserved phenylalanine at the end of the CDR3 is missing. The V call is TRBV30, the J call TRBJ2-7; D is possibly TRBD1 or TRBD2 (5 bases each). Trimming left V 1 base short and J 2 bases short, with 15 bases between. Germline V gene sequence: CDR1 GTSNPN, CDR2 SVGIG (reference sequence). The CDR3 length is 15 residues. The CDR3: CAWSGRDRGAYEQYI. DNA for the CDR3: TGTGCCTGGAGTGGAAGGGATCGAGGGGCCTACGAGCAGTACATC.

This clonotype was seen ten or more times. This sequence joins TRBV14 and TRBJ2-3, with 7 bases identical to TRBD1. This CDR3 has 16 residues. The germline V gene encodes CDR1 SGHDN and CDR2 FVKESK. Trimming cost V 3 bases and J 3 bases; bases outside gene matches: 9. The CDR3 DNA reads TGTGCCAGCAGCCACTGGGACAGCTCCTCGACAGATACGCAGTATTTT. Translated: CASSHWDSSSTDTQYF.

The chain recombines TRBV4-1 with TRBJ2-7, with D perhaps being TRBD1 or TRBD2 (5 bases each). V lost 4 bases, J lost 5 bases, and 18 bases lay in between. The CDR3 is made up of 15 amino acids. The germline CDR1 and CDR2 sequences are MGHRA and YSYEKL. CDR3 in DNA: TGCGCCAGCAGCCCTCAGGGTAGAGGGATAAACGAGCAGTACTTC. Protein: CASSPQGRGINEQYF.

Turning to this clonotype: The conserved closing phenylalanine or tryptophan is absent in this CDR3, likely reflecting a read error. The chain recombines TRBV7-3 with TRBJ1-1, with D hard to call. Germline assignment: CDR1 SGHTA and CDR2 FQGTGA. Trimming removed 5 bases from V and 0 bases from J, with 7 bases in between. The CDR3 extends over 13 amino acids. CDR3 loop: CASSREVNTEAFS. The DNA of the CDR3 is TGTGCCAGCAGCCGTGAAGTGAACACTGAAGCTTTCTCT.

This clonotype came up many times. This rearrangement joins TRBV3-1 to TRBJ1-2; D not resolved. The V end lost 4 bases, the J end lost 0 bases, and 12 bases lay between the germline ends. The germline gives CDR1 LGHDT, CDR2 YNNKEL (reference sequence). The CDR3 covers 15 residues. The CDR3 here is CASSRTGNPNYGYTF. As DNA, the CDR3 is TGTGCCAGCAGCCGCACGGGGAACCCTAACTATGGCTACACCTTC.

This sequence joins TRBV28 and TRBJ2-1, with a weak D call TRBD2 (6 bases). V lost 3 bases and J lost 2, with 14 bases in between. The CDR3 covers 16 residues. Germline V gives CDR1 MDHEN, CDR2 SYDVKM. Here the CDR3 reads CASSFWAGITYNEQFF. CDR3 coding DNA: TGTGCCAGCAGTTTTTGGGCGGGAATAACCTACAATGAGCAGTTCTTC. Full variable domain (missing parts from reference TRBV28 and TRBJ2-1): DVKVTQSSRYLVKRTGEKVFLECVQDMDHENMFWYRQDPGLGLRLIYFSYDVKMKEKGDIPEGYSVSREKKERFSLILESASTNQTSMYLCASSFWAGITYNEQFFGPGTRLTVL.

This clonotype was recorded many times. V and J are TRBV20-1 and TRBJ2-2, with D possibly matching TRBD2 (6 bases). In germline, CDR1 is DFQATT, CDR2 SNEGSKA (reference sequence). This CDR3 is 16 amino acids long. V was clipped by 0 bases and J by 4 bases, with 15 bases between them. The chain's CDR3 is CSARDATGVATGELFF. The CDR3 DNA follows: TGCAGTGCTAGAGATGCAACGGGAGTAGCCACCGGGGAGCTGTTTTTT.

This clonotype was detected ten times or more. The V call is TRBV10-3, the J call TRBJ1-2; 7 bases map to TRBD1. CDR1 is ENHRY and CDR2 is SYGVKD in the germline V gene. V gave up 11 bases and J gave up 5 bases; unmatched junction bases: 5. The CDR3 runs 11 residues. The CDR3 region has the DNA TGTGCCCTCTCGACAGGGTATGGCTACACCTTC. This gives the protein CALSTGYGYTF.

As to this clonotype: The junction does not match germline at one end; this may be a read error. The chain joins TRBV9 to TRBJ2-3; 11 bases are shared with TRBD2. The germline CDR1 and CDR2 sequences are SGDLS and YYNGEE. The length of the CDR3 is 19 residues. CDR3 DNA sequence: TGTGCCAGCAGCGTAGAGGGGACTAGCGGAACCTCTAGCACAGATGCGCAGTATTTT. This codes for CASSVEGTSGTSSTDAQYF.

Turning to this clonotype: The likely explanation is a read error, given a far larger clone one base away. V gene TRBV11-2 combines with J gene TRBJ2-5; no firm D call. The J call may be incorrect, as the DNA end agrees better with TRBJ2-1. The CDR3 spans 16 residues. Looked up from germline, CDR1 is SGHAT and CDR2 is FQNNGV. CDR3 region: CASSLEFQLGYKEQFF. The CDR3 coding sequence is TGTGCCAGCAGCTTAGAATTCCAGCTGGGGTACAAGGAGCAGTTCTTC.

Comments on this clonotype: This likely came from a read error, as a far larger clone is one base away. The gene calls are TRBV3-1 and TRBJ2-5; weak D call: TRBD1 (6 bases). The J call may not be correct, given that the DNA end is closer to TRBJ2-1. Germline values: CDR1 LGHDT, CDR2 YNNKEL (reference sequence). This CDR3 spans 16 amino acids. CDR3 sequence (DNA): TGTGCCAGCAGCCGGGGGAGAGGGGGCTCCTACAATGAGCAGTTCTTC. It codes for CASSRGRGGSYNEQFF.

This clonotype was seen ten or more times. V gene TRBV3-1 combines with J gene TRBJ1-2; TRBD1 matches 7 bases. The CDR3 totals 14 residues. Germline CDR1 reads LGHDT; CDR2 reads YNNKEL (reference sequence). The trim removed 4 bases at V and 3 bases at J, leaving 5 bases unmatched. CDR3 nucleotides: TGTGCCAGCAGCCGGCCCGGGACAGACTATGGCTACACCTTC. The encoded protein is CASSRPGTDYGYTF.

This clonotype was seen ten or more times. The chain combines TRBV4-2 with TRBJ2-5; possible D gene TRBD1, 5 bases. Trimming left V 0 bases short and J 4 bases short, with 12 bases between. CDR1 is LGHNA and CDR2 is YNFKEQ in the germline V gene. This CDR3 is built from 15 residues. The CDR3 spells CASSQERGQGETQYF. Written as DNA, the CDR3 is TGTGCCAGCAGCCAAGAGAGAGGACAAGGAGAGACCCAGTACTTC.

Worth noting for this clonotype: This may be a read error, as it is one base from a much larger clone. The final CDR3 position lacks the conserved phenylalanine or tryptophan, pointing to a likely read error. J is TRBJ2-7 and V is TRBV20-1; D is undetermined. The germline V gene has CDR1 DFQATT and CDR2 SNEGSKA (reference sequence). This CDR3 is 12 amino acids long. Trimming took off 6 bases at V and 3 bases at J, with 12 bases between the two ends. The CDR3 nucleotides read TGCAGTGCCGTAGCAAAGGGCTACGAGCAGTACCTC. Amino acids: CSAVAKGYEQYL.

The chain's CDR3 is CASTDWDPYTDTQYF. The DNA of the CDR3 is TGTGCCAGCACCGACTGGGACCCCTACACAGATACGCAGTATTTT. This chain connects TRBV12-3 or TRBV12-4 to TRBJ2-3, with D perhaps assigned TRBD1 or TRBD2 (5 bases each). The CDR3 has 15 residues. Trimming left V 7 bases short and J 2 bases short, with 16 bases between.

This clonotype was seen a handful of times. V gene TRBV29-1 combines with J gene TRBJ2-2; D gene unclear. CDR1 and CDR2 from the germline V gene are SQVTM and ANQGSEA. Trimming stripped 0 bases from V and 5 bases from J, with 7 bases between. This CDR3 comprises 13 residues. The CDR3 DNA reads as TGCAGCGTTGAAGATCTGGAGACCGGGGAGCTGTTTTTT. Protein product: CSVEDLETGELFF.

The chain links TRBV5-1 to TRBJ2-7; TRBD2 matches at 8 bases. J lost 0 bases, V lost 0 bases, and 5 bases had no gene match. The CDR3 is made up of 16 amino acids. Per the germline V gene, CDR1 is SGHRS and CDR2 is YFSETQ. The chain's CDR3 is CASSLALAGSSYEQYF. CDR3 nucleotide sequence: TGCGCCAGCAGCTTGGCCCTAGCGGGCAGCTCCTACGAGCAGTACTTC. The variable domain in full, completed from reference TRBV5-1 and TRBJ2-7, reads KAGVTQTPRYLIKTRGQQVTLSCSPISGHRSVSWYQQTPGQGLQFLFEYFSETQRNKGNFPGRFSGRQFSNSRSEMNVSTLELGDSALYLCASSLALAGSSYEQYFGPGTRLTVT.

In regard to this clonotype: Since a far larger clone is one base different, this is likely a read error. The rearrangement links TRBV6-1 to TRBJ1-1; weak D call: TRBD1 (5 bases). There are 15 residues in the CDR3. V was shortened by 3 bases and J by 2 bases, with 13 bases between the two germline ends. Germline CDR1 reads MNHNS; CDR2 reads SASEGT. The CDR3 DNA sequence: TGTGCCAGCAGTGAGAGAGGGGTCGGTAACACTGAAGCTTTCTTT. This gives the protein CASSERGVGNTEAFF.

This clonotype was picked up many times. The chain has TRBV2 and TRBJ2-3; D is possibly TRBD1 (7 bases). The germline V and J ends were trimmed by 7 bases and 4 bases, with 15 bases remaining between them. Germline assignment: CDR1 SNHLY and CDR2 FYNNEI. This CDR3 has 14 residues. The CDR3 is CASTGDQGADTQYF. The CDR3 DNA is TGTGCCAGCACGGGGGATCAGGGGGCAGATACGCAGTATTTT.

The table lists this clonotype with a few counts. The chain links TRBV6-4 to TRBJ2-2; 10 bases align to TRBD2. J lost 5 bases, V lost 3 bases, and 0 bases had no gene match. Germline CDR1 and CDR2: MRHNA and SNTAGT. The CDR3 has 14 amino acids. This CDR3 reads CASSEGLATGELFF. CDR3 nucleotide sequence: TGTGCCAGCAGTGAGGGACTAGCGACCGGGGAGCTGTTTTTT.

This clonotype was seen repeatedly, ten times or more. CDR3 amino acids: CASSLRDSNSPLHF. In DNA form, the CDR3 reads TGTGCCAGCAGCCTCCGGGACAGTAATTCACCCCTCCACTTT. V and J are TRBV7-3 and TRBJ1-6; TRBD1 agrees at 7 bases. Trimming cost V 5 bases and J 6 bases; bases outside gene matches: 4. The CDR3 spans 14 residues. Germline CDR1 reads SGHTA; CDR2 reads FQGTGA.

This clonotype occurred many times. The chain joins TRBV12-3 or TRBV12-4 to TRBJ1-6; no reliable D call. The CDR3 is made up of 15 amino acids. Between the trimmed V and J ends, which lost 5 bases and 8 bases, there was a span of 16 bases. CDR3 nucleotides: TGTGCCAGCAGTAGCTATCTTGGTGGGCATTCACCCCTCCACTTT. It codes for CASSSYLGGHSPLHF.

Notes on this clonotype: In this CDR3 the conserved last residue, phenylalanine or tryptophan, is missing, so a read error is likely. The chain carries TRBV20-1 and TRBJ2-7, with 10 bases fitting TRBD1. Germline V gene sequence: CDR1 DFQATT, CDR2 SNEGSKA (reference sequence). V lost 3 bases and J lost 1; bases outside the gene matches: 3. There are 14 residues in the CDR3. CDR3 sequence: CSASGTGVSYEQYL. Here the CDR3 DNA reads TGCAGTGCTAGCGGGACAGGGGTATCCTACGAGCAGTACTTA.

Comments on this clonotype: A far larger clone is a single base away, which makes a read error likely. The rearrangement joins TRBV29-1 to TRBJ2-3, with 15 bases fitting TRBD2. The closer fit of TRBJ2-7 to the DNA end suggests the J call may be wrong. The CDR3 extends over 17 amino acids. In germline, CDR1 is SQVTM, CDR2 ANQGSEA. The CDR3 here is CSVEDLGLAGGGNEQYF. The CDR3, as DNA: TGCAGCGTTGAAGATCTGGGACTAGCGGGAGGTGGTAATGAGCAGTACTTC.

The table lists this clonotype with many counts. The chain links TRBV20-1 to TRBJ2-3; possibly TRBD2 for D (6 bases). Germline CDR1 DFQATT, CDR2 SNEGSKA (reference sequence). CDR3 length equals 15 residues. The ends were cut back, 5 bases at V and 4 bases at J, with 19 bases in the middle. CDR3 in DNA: TGCAGTGCTCCGGAGGGCCGTGCCGTGTCAGATACGCAGTATTTT. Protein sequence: CSAPEGRAVSDTQYF.

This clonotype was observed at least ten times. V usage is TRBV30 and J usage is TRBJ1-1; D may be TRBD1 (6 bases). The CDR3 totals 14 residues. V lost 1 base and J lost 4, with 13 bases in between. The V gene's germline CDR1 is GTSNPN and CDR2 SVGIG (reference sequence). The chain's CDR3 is CAWSAIGGSTEAFF. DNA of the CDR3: TGTGCCTGGAGTGCTATAGGGGGTTCCACTGAAGCTTTCTTT.

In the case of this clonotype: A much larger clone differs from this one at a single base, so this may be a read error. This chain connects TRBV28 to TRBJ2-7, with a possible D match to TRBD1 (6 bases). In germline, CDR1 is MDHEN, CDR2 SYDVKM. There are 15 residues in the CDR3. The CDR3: CASRPTGRYSYERYF. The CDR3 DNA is TGTGCCAGCAGACCCACAGGGAGATACTCCTACGAGCGGTACTTC.